The present T cell receptor beta chain was sequenced within a study of cytomegalovirus exposure and HLA in healthy donors. Comments on this clone: Its antigen is still unknown.

Findings of the study overall: Links to common viral pathogens appeared, in a later analysis, for several of the most significant clusters. A later analysis linked a missense DCLRE1C variant to TCR beta V- and J-gene trimming.

V was pared by 8 bases and J by 7 bases, with 7 bases of the junction left unmatched. Looked up from germline, CDR1 is MDHEN and CDR2 is SYDVKM. The CDR3 is 12 amino acids. The PCR used 60 Vbeta and 13 Jbeta primers. TCRdb's copy holds only in-frame clones and misses some; the assay was immunoSEQ multiplex PCR. This sample yields more than 150,000 clones, of which around 80% are seen a single time; 1% belongs to the top ten. The source is a woman aged 45 to 65 in good health and CMV-seropositive. Sequencing used PBMCs. The gene calls are TRBV28 and TRBJ2-7, with 8 bases fitting TRBD2. CDR3 loop: CASREGLREQYF. CDR3 nucleotide sequence: TGTGCCAGCCGGGAGGGGCTGAGGGAGCAGTACTTC.